The entry that follows covers one T cell receptor beta chain sequence. What it recognizes is unknown. The record originates from a study of cytomegalovirus exposure and HLA in healthy donors. Findings of the study overall: The availability of immune exposure information extended only to CMV serostatus. A later analysis linked a missense DCLRE1C variant to TCR beta V- and J-gene trimming.

The PCR contained 60 Vbeta and 13 Jbeta primers. TCRdb's table, derived via immunoSEQ multiplex PCR, lists solely in-frame clones and lacks some. The profile shows about 130,000 clones, approximately 17% of them singletons. V dropped 1 base and J dropped 5; count of bases not matched to a gene: 2. The CDR3 is 14 residues long. Germline CDR1 SGHTA, CDR2 FQGNSA. The chain links TRBV7-2 to TRBJ2-3; 8 positions agree with TRBD2. What was sequenced was PBMCs. The sequence came from a female donor in good health and CMV-seropositive. As DNA, the CDR3 is TGTGCCAGCAGCTTAGTCCTAGCGGGAGATACGCAGTATTTT. Translated, it gives CASSLVLAGDTQYF.